The 29 T cell receptor beta chains below all came from one sample that was sequenced in a study of T cell responses to AZD1222 COVID-19 vaccine (dated by TCRdb to the early 2020s). Libraries were built with the immunoSEQ multiplex PCR assay. TCRdb took this table from immuneACCESS and kept in-frame rearrangements with V and J called. Such tables lack part of the clones; where checked against another copy, unresolved V genes explain under half of the gap, and the rest is unexplained. The sample table records more than 95,000 clones; 85% to 90% of these occur just once. 3.5% to 4.5% of the sample belongs to the ten largest clones. Taken with the paper, the label for time point translates to: about 28 days (+/-7) after the second vaccine dose. Sequenced here: peripheral blood, sampled 28 days after the second AZD1222 dose. The receptors originated from an adult who received the AZD1222 COVID-19 vaccine.

The chain is built from TRBV4-3 and TRBJ2-3; D perhaps matches TRBD2 (5 bases). This CDR3 is 15 amino acids long. Per germline, CDR1 LGHNA and CDR2 YSLEER. V lost 0 bases, J lost 1 base, and 8 bases lay in between. CDR3 region: CASSQERRGTDTQYF. CDR3 bases: TGCGCCAGCAGCCAAGAGAGGCGGGGCACAGATACGCAGTATTTT.

This chain connects TRBV19 to TRBJ2-1; 13 bases fit TRBD2. J gave up 7 bases and V 2 bases, and 5 bases lay outside the gene matches. CDR1 and CDR2 (germline): LNHDA, SQIVND (reference sequence). The CDR3 loop spans 16 amino acids. The CDR3 DNA is TGTGCCAGTAGTATAAAACTAGCGGGGGGGTTGAATGAGCAGTTCTTC. Residues: CASSIKLAGGLNEQFF. The whole variable domain, filled in from reference TRBV19 and TRBJ2-1, reads DGGITQSPKYLFRKEGQNVTLSCEQNLNHDAMYWYRQDPGQGLRLIYYSQIVNDFQKGDIAEGYSVSREKKESFPLTVTSAQKNPTAFYLCASSIKLAGGLNEQFFGPGTRLTVL.

The chain couples TRBV6-1 to TRBJ1-2; D is unresolved. The CDR3 contains 13 residues. The V gene lost 7 bases and the J gene lost 1 base, with 10 bases spanning the gap. Germline-derived CDR1 and CDR2 are MNHNS and SASEGT. DNA for the CDR3: TGTGCCAGCAAAGGATCTATTAACTATGGCTACACCTTC. Amino acid sequence: CASKGSINYGYTF.

The V call is TRBV18, the J call TRBJ1-6; no clear D gene. Trimming cost V 6 bases and J 11 bases, with 17 bases left between them. The length of the CDR3 is 14 residues. The germline CDR1 and CDR2 sequences are KGHSH and LQKENI. This chain's CDR3 is CASSPDVGVTPLHF. The CDR3 coding sequence is TGTGCCAGCTCTCCGGACGTTGGGGTAACACCCCTCCACTTT. The complete variable domain, with remaining parts taken from reference TRBV18 and TRBJ1-6, reads NAGVMQNPRHLVRRRGQEARLRCSPMKGHSHVYWYRQLPEEGLKFMVYLQKENIIDESGMPKERFSAEFPKEGPSILRIQQVVRGDSAAYFCASSPDVGVTPLHFGNGTRLTVT.

The CDR3 spells CASSPLSGRNTEAFF. In nucleotides, the CDR3 is TGTGCCAGCAGCCCTCTGTCCGGGAGGAACACTGAAGCTTTCTTT. The rearrangement uses TRBV7-2 and TRBJ1-1; D remains unclear. Trimming cost V 5 bases and J 1 base, with 14 bases left between them. Germline V CDR1 and CDR2: SGHTA, FQGNSA. The CDR3 length is 15 residues.

The V call is TRBV4-3, the J call TRBJ2-7; TRBD2 matches 8 bases. The germline CDR1 and CDR2 sequences are LGHNA and YSLEER. Trimming took 4 bases from V and 2 from J; bases not matched to a gene: 4. The CDR3 has 14 amino acids. This CDR3 reads CASSLGGVAYEQYF. In nucleotides, the CDR3 is TGCGCCAGCAGCCTCGGGGGGGTCGCCTACGAGCAGTACTTC.

This clone was seen just once. CDR3 protein: CASSPPGKNSNQPQHF. The CDR3 DNA reads as TGTGCCAGCTCACCACCTGGGAAAAATAGCAATCAGCCCCAGCATTTT. The V gene is TRBV18, the J gene TRBJ1-5; D not certain. CDR1 KGHSH and CDR2 LQKENI come from the germline V gene. V shed 0 bases and J shed 0 bases, with 9 bases lying between them. The CDR3 runs 16 residues.

V and J are TRBV4-1 and TRBJ2-7; 9 bases are shared with TRBD1. The CDR3 is 19 residues long. Germline CDR1 is MGHRA and CDR2 is YSYEKL. V dropped 0 bases and J dropped 2; count of bases not matched to a gene: 14. The CDR3 DNA reads TGCGCCAGCAGCCAAGATGTATATCAGGGACAGGGCAGAACCTACGAGCAGTACTTC. It yields the protein CASSQDVYQGQGRTYEQYF.

This chain uses TRBV24-1 with TRBJ2-3; D is unclear. Trimming removed 5 bases from V and 1 base from J, with 12 bases in between. CDR3 length: 15 residues. Germline-derived CDR1 and CDR2 are KGHDR and SFDVKD. The CDR3 loop reads CATSGEGRRTDTQYF. In DNA form, the CDR3 reads TGTGCCACCAGTGGGGAAGGCAGACGCACAGATACGCAGTATTTT.

The chain joins TRBV19 to TRBJ1-1; 7 bases align to TRBD1. Trimming took 3 bases from V and 1 from J; bases not matched to a gene: 8. CDR1 is LNHDA, CDR2 SQIVND, per germline (reference sequence). The CDR3 spans 16 residues. CDR3 residues: CASSIRAGGRNTEAFF. CDR3 in DNA: TGTGCCAGTAGTATTCGGGCAGGGGGTAGGAACACTGAAGCTTTCTTT.

The V call is TRBV18, the J call TRBJ1-3; D remains unclear. Trimming removed 3 bases from V and 6 bases from J, with 12 bases in between. This CDR3 is built from 14 residues. Per germline, CDR1 KGHSH and CDR2 LQKENI. CDR3 nucleotide sequence: TGTGCCAGCTCACCCAGGATTTTCGAAAACACCATATATTTT. Protein product: CASSPRIFENTIYF.

The chain is built from TRBV18 and TRBJ1-3; TRBD1 aligns across 7 bases. The V segment lost 6 bases and the J segment 4 bases; nucleotides outside the gene matches: 9. There are 15 residues in the CDR3. Germline CDR1 and CDR2: KGHSH and LQKENI. The CDR3 region has the DNA TGTGCCAGCTCTGAACAGGGGCATGAAGGAAACACCATATATTTT. Protein: CASSEQGHEGNTIYF.

The rearrangement joins TRBV7-3 to TRBJ1-2; the D gene is possibly TRBD1 (6 bases). CDR1 is SGHTA, CDR2 FQGTGA, per germline. V was shortened by 1 base and J by 8 bases, with 14 bases between the two germline ends. The CDR3 has 14 residues. In nucleotides, the CDR3 is TGTGCCAGCAGCTTAAATGCGGGGGCGCAGGGCTACACCTTC. Translated: CASSLNAGAQGYTF.

The CDR3 DNA sequence: TGTGCCAGCAGTTTGCCTGGGACAGGGACCTCTGGGGCCAACGTCCTGACTTTC. It specifies CASSLPGTGTSGANVLTF. The V call is TRBV28, the J call TRBJ2-6; 9 bases are a match to TRBD1. The germline gives CDR1 MDHEN, CDR2 SYDVKM. V shed 3 bases, J shed 0 bases, and the junction held 6 bases outside the gene matches. The CDR3 length is 18 residues.

The chain has TRBV9 and TRBJ2-3; tentatively, D is TRBD1 (8 bases). The V and J ends lost 0 bases and 9 bases respectively, with 17 bases between them. CDR3 length: 15 residues. Germline CDR1 reads SGDLS; CDR2 reads YYNGEE. The DNA for the CDR3 is TGTGCCAGCAGCGTAGTTGCTAGCGGACAGGGAACGCAGTATTTT. As protein: CASSVVASGQGTQYF.

V usage is TRBV7-3 and J usage is TRBJ1-1; the D is unclear. Per the germline V gene, CDR1 is SGHTA and CDR2 is FQGTGA. CDR3 length: 15 amino acids. Deletions cut 1 base from V and 1 base from J, with 10 bases between. In DNA form, the CDR3 reads TGTGCCAGCAGCTTAATGATGGCCAGGAACACTGAAGCTTTCTTT. Translating it yields CASSLMMARNTEAFF.

The chain couples TRBV10-3 to TRBJ1-5; a weak D match, TRBD1 (6 bases). In germline, CDR1 is ENHRY, CDR2 SYGVKD. CDR3 length: 14 amino acids. Trimming left V 2 bases short and J 6 bases short, with 11 bases between. The CDR3 bases are TGTGCCATCAGTGAGGGGGGGGCTGGTCAGCCCCAGCATTTT. It encodes CAISEGGAGQPQHF.

This rearrangement joins TRBV19 to TRBJ2-6; 9 nucleotides match TRBD1. There are 17 residues in the CDR3. Trimming removed 6 bases from V and 0 bases from J; junction bases left unmatched: 6. Germline loops: CDR1 LNHDA, CDR2 SQIVND (reference sequence). Here the CDR3 DNA reads TGTGCCAGTAGGACAGGGGGTACGATCTCTGGGGCCAACGTCCTGACTTTC. Its protein product is CASRTGGTISGANVLTF.

The chain couples TRBV11-2 to TRBJ2-2; D not resolved. CDR1 is SGHAT and CDR2 is FQNNGV in the germline V gene. The V and J ends lost 1 base and 7 bases respectively, with 19 bases between them. The CDR3 spans 17 residues. CDR3 bases: TGTGCCAGCAGCTTAGTGGGTGGCCAGGTGCCCGGCGGGGAGCTGTTTTTT. As protein: CASSLVGGQVPGGELFF.

The chain joins TRBV12-3 or TRBV12-4 to TRBJ1-2; D possibly corresponds to TRBD1 (6 bases). Trimming pared 11 bases from V and 8 bases from J, leaving 18 bases between. This CDR3 region has 12 residues. CDR3 residues: CACHRGAGGYTF. Here the CDR3 DNA reads TGTGCCTGCCATCGGGGGGCAGGGGGCTACACCTTC.

The chain employs TRBV6-5 and TRBJ1-2; TRBD1 aligns across 7 bases. This CDR3 has 13 residues. Trimming at V came to 6 bases and at J to 3 bases, leaving 4 bases not matched to a gene. CDR1 and CDR2 from the germline V gene are MNHEY and SVGAGI. The CDR3 spells CASRLQGDYGYTF. In DNA, the CDR3 is TGTGCCAGCAGACTCCAGGGGGACTATGGCTACACCTTC.

The gene calls are TRBV3-1 (or the pseudogene TRBV3-2) and TRBJ1-5; D gene ambiguous. V lost 3 bases and J lost 2, with 5 bases in between. The CDR3 has 13 amino acids. Germline CDR1 is LGHDT and CDR2 is YNNKEL (reference sequence). CDR3 nucleotide sequence: TGTGCCAGCAGCCAGAAGGGCAATCAGCCCCAGCATTTT. Translation: CASSQKGNQPQHF.

The table lists this clone with a few counts. The rearrangement uses TRBV5-5 and TRBJ1-2; weak D call: TRBD1 (6 bases). The CDR3 has 14 residues. Germline lookup yields CDR1 SGHKS and CDR2 YYEKEE (reference sequence). V lost 2 bases and J lost 6, with 14 bases in between. CDR3 in amino acids: CASSFLGGFDGYTF. The DNA of the CDR3 is TGTGCCAGCAGCTTCCTAGGGGGGTTTGATGGCTACACCTTC.

This clone turned up a few times. The rearrangement uses TRBV29-1 and TRBJ2-7; no firm D call. V lost 2 bases and J lost 3, with 5 bases in between. Per germline, CDR1 SQVTM and CDR2 ANQGSEA. This CDR3 has 11 amino acids. The CDR3 reads CSVESGYEQYF. CDR3 DNA: TGCAGCGTTGAATCTGGCTACGAGCAGTACTTC.

The V call is TRBV19, the J call TRBJ2-3; TRBD1 or TRBD2 may be the D gene (6 bases each). Germline V gives CDR1 LNHDA, CDR2 SQIVND (reference sequence). V lost 3 bases to trimming and J lost 0 bases, with 16 bases between them. This CDR3 is 17 amino acids long. DNA of the CDR3: TGTGCCAGTAGTATTATTAGAACAGGGACTAGCACAGATACGCAGTATTTT. Translated: CASSIIRTGTSTDTQYF.

This clone was picked up one time. The chain employs TRBV5-1 and TRBJ1-5; the match to TRBD1 covers 7 bases. The CDR3 is 14 residues long. CDR1 and CDR2 from the germline V gene are SGHRS and YFSETQ. The ends lost 4 bases at V and 5 bases at J; junction bases unmatched: 6. The CDR3, as DNA: TGCGCCAGCAGCGGAGGGGGCGCAGATCAGCCCCAGCATTTT. This sequence encodes CASSGGGADQPQHF.

The chain recombines TRBV18 with TRBJ1-5; D not resolved. CDR3 size: 12 residues. CDR1 is KGHSH, CDR2 LQKENI, per germline. Between the trimmed V and J ends, which lost 3 bases and 6 bases, there was a span of 6 bases. In DNA, the CDR3 is TGTGCCAGCTCACCTTGGGGTCAGCCCCAGCATTTT. It encodes CASSPWGQPQHF.

V usage is TRBV15 and J usage is TRBJ1-1; 7 nucleotides align to TRBD1. The CDR3 spans 15 residues. V was pared by 6 bases and J by 0 bases, with 7 bases of the junction left unmatched. The V gene's germline CDR1 is LNHNV and CDR2 YYDKDF (reference sequence). CDR3 coding DNA: TGTGCCACCAGGCGGGACAGAGTGATGAACACTGAAGCTTTCTTT. Amino acid sequence: CATRRDRVMNTEAFF.

The chain is built from TRBV11-2 and TRBJ1-2; D may be TRBD1 (6 bases). Trimming took 3 bases from V and 8 from J, leaving 13 bases between them. The germline V gene encodes CDR1 SGHAT and CDR2 FQNNGV. CDR3 length equals 13 residues. CDR3 residues: CASSFQGGMGYTF. The CDR3 DNA reads TGTGCCAGCAGCTTCCAAGGGGGTATGGGCTACACCTTC.